The present TCR beta chain was sequenced within a study of T-cell reconstitution after alpha-beta-depleted transplantation in children. This clonotype was seen many times. Preparing the TCRbeta library involved the use of unique molecular identifiers. TCRdb independently ran MiXCR on the PCR reads; one entry per CDR3 protein. The sample holds about 900,000 distinct CDR3 sequences, 25% to 35% seen once. Germline V gene sequence: CDR1 SGHDT, CDR2 YYEEEE. V was trimmed by 1 base and J by 2 bases, leaving 16 bases between them. This CDR3 has 18 amino acids. Here the sequenced sample was PBMCs, mostly from graft donor cells, taken 360 days after TCRalphabeta/CD19-depleted stem cell transplant. The chain is built from TRBV5-6 and TRBJ2-6, with unresolved D. This sequence was found in a boy under two years old who had a stem cell transplant for SCID, so the T cells may come from the graft donor. The CDR3, as DNA: TGTGCCAGCAGCTTGAGGTTGGGGATTACTCCTGGGGCCAACGTCCTGACTTTC. Amino acid sequence: CASSLRLGITPGANVLTF.